The 28 T cell receptor beta chains below all came from one sample that was sequenced in a study of cytomegalovirus exposure and HLA in healthy donors. The PCR employed 60 Vbeta primers together with 13 Jbeta primers. Profiled with immunoSEQ multiplex PCR; TCRdb holds only in-frame clones, not every one. In all, the sample yields roughly 43,000 clones. Material: PBMCs. All receptors derive from a woman between 40 and 50 years old in good health and CMV-seronegative.

The chain is built from TRBV25-1 and TRBJ2-2; D gene uncertain. Germline lookup yields CDR1 MGHDK and CDR2 SYGVNS. This CDR3 spans 16 amino acids. V lost 1 base and J 4 bases, leaving 13 bases between the germline ends. CDR3 loop: CASSESVPGGTGELFF. CDR3 nucleotide sequence: TGTGCCAGCAGTGAATCTGTACCGGGTGGCACCGGGGAGCTGTTTTTT.

V usage is TRBV28 and J usage is TRBJ1-4; weak D call: TRBD1 (5 bases). V lost 4 bases to trimming and J lost 0 bases, with 12 bases between them. CDR1 and CDR2 from the germline V gene are MDHEN and SYDVKM. The CDR3 runs to 16 residues. CDR3 DNA: TGTGCCAGCAGTTCGATGGGGGGGGCAACTAATGAAAAACTGTTTTTT. Its protein is CASSSMGGATNEKLFF. The full variable domain, rest sourced from reference TRBV28 and TRBJ1-4, is DVKVTQSSRYLVKRTGEKVFLECVQDMDHENMFWYRQDPGLGLRLIYFSYDVKMKEKGDIPEGYSVSREKKERFSLILESASTNQTSMYLCASSSMGGATNEKLFFGSGTQLSVL.

The chain uses TRBV2 and TRBJ2-5; 8 nucleotides line up with TRBD1. The CDR3 is made up of 15 amino acids. From germline, CDR1 is SNHLY and CDR2 FYNNEI. V dropped 5 bases and J dropped 2; count of bases not matched to a gene: 7. CDR3 protein: CASSFTNRGQETQYF. Here the CDR3 DNA reads TGTGCCAGCAGTTTCACGAACAGGGGGCAAGAGACCCAGTACTTC.

This CDR3 is CASSGDRGNTEAFF. Written as DNA, the CDR3 is TGTGCCAGCAGCGGAGACAGGGGGAACACTGAAGCTTTCTTT. This chain connects TRBV9 to TRBJ1-1, with 8 bases fitting TRBD1. The germline V gene encodes CDR1 SGDLS and CDR2 YYNGEE. After removal of 3 bases from V and 1 base from J, the junction contained 2 bases not matched to a gene. The CDR3 has 14 amino acids.

CDR3 nucleotides: TGTGCCAGCAGTTTAGGGAAAGGGGGCTACGAGCAGTACTTC. Protein: CASSLGKGGYEQYF. The chain uses TRBV28 and TRBJ2-7; D might be TRBD1 (6 bases). With 2 bases removed from V and 3 bases from J, the gap between germline ends came to 11 bases. The CDR3 has 14 residues. CDR1 and CDR2 from the germline V gene are MDHEN and SYDVKM.

J is TRBJ2-7 and V is TRBV27; 9 nucleotides line up with TRBD1. The CDR3 is 15 amino acids. The J segment lost 6 bases and the V segment lost 5 bases, leaving 11 bases of the junction unmatched. Per germline, CDR1 MNHEY and CDR2 SMNVEV (reference sequence). For the CDR3, the DNA is TGTGCCAGCAGTGCCGGGGACAGGGATTATGGCGAGCAGTACTTC. This gives the protein CASSAGDRDYGEQYF.

V and J are TRBV10-3 and TRBJ1-2; tentatively, D is TRBD1 (5 bases). V was clipped by 4 bases and J by 8 bases, with 8 bases between them. The CDR3 totals 11 residues. Germline assignment: CDR1 ENHRY and CDR2 SYGVKD. The CDR3 nucleotides read TGTGCCATCAGTGGGGGCTGGGGCTACACCTTC. Its protein is CAISGGWGYTF.

This chain connects TRBV28 to TRBJ1-2; D may be TRBD1 (5 bases). The CDR3 length is 14 residues. V was pared by 6 bases and J by 4 bases, with 15 bases between. The germline V gene encodes CDR1 MDHEN and CDR2 SYDVKM. The CDR3 protein is CASSSYDRFYGYTF. The CDR3 nucleotides are TGTGCCAGCAGCTCTTACGACAGATTCTATGGCTACACCTTC.

The V gene is TRBV29-1, the J gene TRBJ2-1; weak D call: TRBD1 (6 bases). The CDR3 extends over 12 amino acids. The V gene lost 6 bases and the J gene lost 9 bases, with 15 bases spanning the gap. Germline-derived CDR1 and CDR2 are SQVTM and ANQGSEA. This chain's CDR3 is CSVSTGLSEQFF. As DNA, the CDR3 is TGCAGCGTCTCCACAGGGCTCAGTGAGCAGTTCTTC.

The J gene is TRBJ2-7, the V gene TRBV4-2, with D perhaps matching TRBD2 (6 bases). Germline CDR1 and CDR2: LGHNA and YNFKEQ. This CDR3 has 14 residues. Between the trimmed V and J ends, which lost 1 base and 4 bases, there was a span of 11 bases. This CDR3 is CASSQVVSGYEQYF. The CDR3 DNA is TGTGCCAGCAGCCAAGTGGTTAGCGGTTACGAGCAGTACTTC.

Concerning this clone itself: Different DNA sequences within this sample yield the same CDR3. The genes are TRBV20-1 and TRBJ1-1; D is uncertain. Germline CDR1 and CDR2: DFQATT and SNEGSKA (reference sequence). V was cut by 4 bases and J by 1 base, with 4 bases left in between. The CDR3 totals 11 residues. CDR3 sequence: CSATGNTEAFF. The DNA of the CDR3 is TGCAGTGCTACGGGGAACACTGAAGCTTTCTTT.

The chain couples TRBV9 to TRBJ1-2; D ambiguous. The CDR3 sequence is 14 residues long. Trimming left V 0 bases short and J 6 bases short, with 12 bases between. Germline V gene sequence: CDR1 SGDLS, CDR2 YYNGEE. CDR3 in amino acids: CASSVEGFGDGYTF. CDR3 coding DNA: TGTGCCAGCAGCGTAGAGGGCTTCGGGGATGGCTACACCTTC. The whole variable domain, remainder taken from reference TRBV9 and TRBJ1-2, is DSGVTQTPKHLITATGQRVTLRCSPRSGDLSVYWYQQSLDQGLQFLIQYYNGEERAKGNILERFSAQQFPDLHSELNLSSLELGDSALYFCASSVEGFGDGYTFGSGTRLTVV.

V and J are TRBV30 and TRBJ2-3; D is possibly TRBD1 (6 bases). Trimming took off 0 bases at V and 8 bases at J, with 21 bases between the two ends. Germline V lookup: CDR1 GTSNPN, CDR2 SVGIG (reference sequence). This CDR3 contains 16 residues. CDR3 amino acids: CAWSVIQGGAMSTQYF. CDR3 DNA sequence: TGTGCCTGGAGTGTAATACAGGGCGGCGCGATGAGTACGCAGTATTTT. Filled out from reference TRBV30 and TRBJ2-3, the complete variable domain reads SQTIHQWPATLVQPVGSPLSLECTVEGTSNPNLYWYRQAAGRGLQLLFYSVGIGQISSEVPQNLSASRPQDRQFILSSKKLLLSDSGFYLCAWSVIQGGAMSTQYFGPGTRLTVL.

The chain links TRBV4-3 to TRBJ2-3; possibly TRBD2 for D (5 bases). Germline V gives CDR1 LGHNA, CDR2 YSLEER. The CDR3 is 14 amino acids. V lost 4 bases to trimming and J lost 2 bases, with 10 bases between them. As DNA, the CDR3 is TGCGCCAGCAGCCCCGGGGTCTTCACAGATACGCAGTATTTT. This encodes CASSPGVFTDTQYF.

V gene TRBV10-2 combines with J gene TRBJ2-7, with TRBD1 matching 8 bases. This CDR3 has 13 residues. From germline, CDR1 is WSHSY and CDR2 SAAADI. V lost 9 bases to trimming and J lost 2 bases; unmatched junction nucleotides: 6. CDR3 DNA sequence: TGCGCCAGTAGGGACAGGTTAACCTACGAGCAGTACTTC. Protein sequence: CASRDRLTYEQYF.

This chain links TRBV6-1 with TRBJ2-5; 8 nucleotides align to TRBD1. CDR1 is MNHNS, CDR2 SASEGT, per germline. The CDR3 has 17 amino acids. With V trimmed by 1 base and J by 4 bases, 11 bases remained unmatched. The CDR3, as DNA: TGTGCCAGCAGTGAAGATTCGCGGACAGGGTTACGAGAGACCCAGTACTTC. It is translated as CASSEDSRTGLRETQYF.

The chain links TRBV18 to TRBJ1-2; TRBD1 matches at 11 bases. The CDR3 covers 15 residues. V gave up 5 bases and J gave up 2 bases; unmatched junction bases: 4. Germline V CDR1 and CDR2: KGHSH, LQKENI. The CDR3 coding sequence is TGTGCCAGCTCAGGAGGACAGGGGGCGAACTATGGCTACACCTTC. Translating it yields CASSGGQGANYGYTF.

The chain recombines TRBV7-9 with TRBJ2-5; 15 nucleotides agree with TRBD2. The germline V gene encodes CDR1 SEHNR and CDR2 FQNEAQ (reference sequence). CDR3 size: 16 residues. V was clipped by 6 bases and J by 11 bases; unmatched bases: 13. CDR3 nucleotides: TGTGCCAGCAGTCCTGGACTAGCGGGAGGGCCTTGGGAGCAGTACTTC. Protein: CASSPGLAGGPWEQYF. The variable domain in full, completed from reference TRBV7-9 and TRBJ2-5, reads DTGVSQNPRHKITKRGQNVTFRCDPISEHNRLYWYRQTLGQGPEFLTYFQNEAQLEKSRLLSDRFSAERPKGSFSTLEIQRTEQGDSAMYLCASSPGLAGGPWEQYFGPGTRLLVL.

V usage is TRBV29-1 and J usage is TRBJ2-1, with D possibly being TRBD2 (6 bases). The germline gives CDR1 SQVTM, CDR2 ANQGSEA. V was shortened by 8 bases and J by 0 bases, with 14 bases between the two germline ends. This CDR3 has 14 amino acids. This CDR3 reads CSIRDFSSYNEQFF. Written as DNA, the CDR3 is TGCAGCATACGGGACTTTAGCTCCTACAATGAGCAGTTCTTC.

V usage is TRBV5-4 and J usage is TRBJ2-5; perhaps TRBD1 as D (5 bases). This CDR3 has 14 amino acids. From germline, CDR1 is SGHNT and CDR2 YYREEE (reference sequence). V was clipped by 3 bases and J by 2 bases, with 11 bases between them. The CDR3 reads CASSWVGVQETQYF. CDR3 coding DNA: TGTGCCAGCAGCTGGGTAGGGGTGCAAGAGACCCAGTACTTC.

The V gene is TRBV10-3, the J gene TRBJ2-7, with D possibly being TRBD1 (6 bases). Germline assignment: CDR1 ENHRY and CDR2 SYGVKD. Trimming stripped 6 bases from V and 0 bases from J, with 15 bases between. The CDR3 runs to 15 residues. The CDR3 DNA reads as TGTGCCATCAGACAGGGCGCGACCCTCTCCTACGAGCAGTACTTC. Amino acid sequence: CAIRQGATLSYEQYF.

CDR3 sequence reads: CASSGTSPFNEQFF. CDR3 sequence (DNA): TGTGCCAGCAGCGGGACTAGCCCTTTCAATGAGCAGTTCTTC. The chain has TRBV25-1 and TRBJ2-1; TRBD2 matches 9 bases. The ends lost 6 bases at V and 6 bases at J; junction bases unmatched: 6. Germline CDR1 is MGHDK and CDR2 is SYGVNS. The CDR3 extends over 14 amino acids. Using reference TRBV25-1 and TRBJ2-1 for the parts outside the CDR3, the full variable domain is EADIYQTPRYLVIGTGKKITLECSQTMGHDKMYWYQQDPGMELHLIHYSYGVNSTEKGDLSSESTVSRIRTEHFPLTLESARPSHTSQYLCASSGTSPFNEQFFGPGTRLTVL.

Concerning this clone: One end of the junction is discordant with germline, which a read error may explain. This chain links TRBV30 with TRBJ1-3, with 7 bases identical to TRBD1. Germline V gene data show CDR1 as GTSNPN and CDR2 as SVGIG (reference sequence). The CDR3 is 14 residues long. The DNA for the CDR3 is TGTGCCTGGTCCCAGGGGGTTGTTGGAAACAACATATATTTT. The encoded protein is CAWSQGVVGNNIYF. The complete variable domain, with remaining parts taken from reference TRBV30 and TRBJ1-3, reads SQTIHQWPATLVQPVGSPLSLECTVEGTSNPNLYWYRQAAGRGLQLLFYSVGIGQISSEVPQNLSASRPQDRQFILSSKKLLLSDSGFYLCAWSQGVVGNNIYFGEGSWLTVV.

The J gene is TRBJ2-3, the V gene TRBV7-3; tentatively, D is TRBD2 (5 bases). Germline V gene lookup returns CDR1 SGHTA and CDR2 FQGTGA. The CDR3 is 14 amino acids. The V end was cut by 5 bases, the J end by 3 bases, with 12 bases between. The chain's CDR3 is CASSHGLTTDTQYF. The DNA for the CDR3 is TGTGCCAGCAGCCACGGACTGACTACAGATACGCAGTATTTT.

This chain joins TRBV19 and TRBJ2-7, with TRBD2 identical over 9 bases. Per germline, CDR1 LNHDA and CDR2 SQIVND (reference sequence). The CDR3 runs 14 residues. Trimming at V came to 6 bases and at J to 1 base, leaving 4 bases not matched to a gene. The CDR3 sequence: CASRGAGGSYEQYF. The DNA of the CDR3 is TGTGCCAGTAGGGGAGCGGGAGGATCCTACGAGCAGTACTTC. Using reference TRBV19 and TRBJ2-7 for the parts outside the CDR3, the full variable domain is DGGITQSPKYLFRKEGQNVTLSCEQNLNHDAMYWYRQDPGQGLRLIYYSQIVNDFQKGDIAEGYSVSREKKESFPLTVTSAQKNPTAFYLCASRGAGGSYEQYFGPGTRLTVT.

The chain has TRBV7-9 and TRBJ1-2; 9 bases agree with TRBD1. CDR3 length: 14 residues. V lost 3 bases to trimming and J lost 7 bases; unmatched junction nucleotides: 6. Germline loops: CDR1 SEHNR, CDR2 FQNEAQ (reference sequence). The CDR3 DNA reads TGTGCCAGCAGCTTGGGACAGGGATTGGGTGGCTACACCTTC. It codes for CASSLGQGLGGYTF.

The V gene is TRBV11-2, the J gene TRBJ1-2; 10 nucleotides match TRBD1. The trim removed 7 bases at V and 7 bases at J, leaving 12 bases unmatched. This CDR3 spans 15 amino acids. The germline V gene has CDR1 SGHAT and CDR2 FQNNGV. The DNA for the CDR3 is TGTGCCAGCACCACCGTCCGGACAGGGGGAATTGGCTACACCTTC. Its protein product is CASTTVRTGGIGYTF.

This chain uses TRBV2 with TRBJ2-7; maybe TRBD1 (5 bases). The CDR3 is 15 residues long. The germline gives CDR1 SNHLY, CDR2 FYNNEI. Trimming stripped 3 bases from V and 4 bases from J, with 16 bases between. The CDR3 sequence is CASSDAIGVLYEQYF. As DNA, the CDR3 is TGTGCCAGCAGTGATGCGATAGGGGTCCTTTACGAGCAGTACTTC.